This T cell receptor (beta chain) came from a study of T cell clusters in autoimmune cytopenias. Study-level points and caveats: Comparing secondary cytopenia with chronic lymphocytic leukemia showed no cluster-lack signature, apparently masked by lymphoma repertoire. The T cell clusters came from computational analysis alone and lack functional validation.

Each sample's input was around 270 ng genomic DNA, some 40,000 genome equivalents. This clonotype shows up as medium-sized by frequency. Antigen unknown. There are 16 residues in the CDR3. One tube held mixed TRB-A and TRB-B primer pools for touch-down PCR. TCRdb reprocessed the multiplex PCR reads and keeps a single row for each CDR3 protein, giving no DNA. This sample contains about 2,000 distinct CDR3 sequences. The receptor was derived from a human donor with an autoimmune cytopenia or autoimmune hepatitis (not recorded which). The chain links TRBV21-1 to TRBJ2-3; there is no DNA to check the TCRdb D call of TRBD1. TRBV21-1 is a known pseudogene. The specimen sequenced was peripheral blood. The CDR3 reads CASSKNGDSRTDTQYF.